The 9 T cell receptor beta chains listed next were all sequenced from one sample in a study of chemoradiotherapy in HPV16-positive cancers (dated by TCRdb to 2021 to 2024). The method was the immunoSEQ multiplex PCR assay. TCRdb holds this immuneACCESS table with in-frame rearrangements only. Some clones are missing; in checked studies, unresolved V genes explain under half, and the rest has no known cause. For this sample there are a few thousand clones; about nine tenths appear just once. Approximately 2.6% of the sample belongs to the ten largest clones. This material consisted of tumor tissue, taken from a patient who underwent chemoradiotherapy. All receptors derive from a human donor with HPV-associated anogenital cancer.

The J gene is TRBJ1-2, the V gene TRBV4-3; TRBD1 might be the D (5 bases). Trimming took off 4 bases at V and 3 bases at J, with 15 bases between the two ends. This CDR3 spans 15 amino acids. Germline V lookup: CDR1 LGHNA, CDR2 YSLEER. The CDR3 is CASSRSQGYDYGYTF. CDR3 in DNA: TGCGCCAGCAGCCGCTCCCAGGGCTACGACTATGGCTACACCTTC.

The chain links TRBV11-2 to TRBJ2-7, with TRBD2 identical over 9 bases. In germline, CDR1 is SGHAT, CDR2 FQNNGV. The CDR3 runs 14 residues. With V trimmed by 5 bases and J by 3 bases, 5 bases remained unmatched. The CDR3 DNA sequence: TGTGCCAGCAGCCCGCGGGAGGGCCTCTACGAGCAGTACTTC. Protein product: CASSPREGLYEQYF. The full variable domain, rest sourced from reference TRBV11-2 and TRBJ2-7, is EAGVAQSPRYKIIEKRQSVAFWCNPISGHATLYWYQQILGQGPKLLIQFQNNGVVDDSQLPKDRFSAERLKGVDSTLKIQPAKLEDSAVYLCASSPREGLYEQYFGPGTRLTVT.

The DNA of the CDR3 is TGTGCCAGCAGTGTGTTTGGGGACACTGAAGCTTTCTTT. Its translation: CASSVFGDTEAFF. This chain uses TRBV2 with TRBJ1-1; D is undetermined. CDR3 length: 13 residues. V dropped 4 bases and J dropped 3 bases, with 9 bases sitting between them. Germline CDR1 and CDR2: SNHLY and FYNNEI. Drawing the rest from reference TRBV2 and TRBJ1-1, the complete variable domain is EPEVTQTPSHQVTQMGQEVILRCVPISNHLYFYWYRQILGQKVEFLVSFYNNEISEKSEIFDDQFSVERPDGSNFTLKIRSTKLEDSAMYFCASSVFGDTEAFFGQGTRLTVV.

The rearrangement links TRBV4-2 to TRBJ1-4, with unresolved D. This CDR3 is 19 amino acids long. Germline V gene lookup returns CDR1 LGHNA and CDR2 YNFKEQ. Trimming took 0 bases from V and 6 from J, leaving 23 bases between them. In nucleotides, the CDR3 is TGTGCCAGCAGCCAAGACCTGTCGGGGAGGGTGGGTAATGATGAAAAACTGTTTTTT. Translated: CASSQDLSGRVGNDEKLFF.

The chain employs TRBV28 and TRBJ2-7; 9 nucleotides match TRBD1. V dropped 4 bases and J dropped 4; count of bases not matched to a gene: 5. The V gene's germline CDR1 is MDHEN and CDR2 SYDVKM. The CDR3 consists of 14 residues. The CDR3 loop reads CASSWDRDIYEQYF. The CDR3 bases are TGTGCCAGCAGTTGGGACAGGGACATATACGAGCAGTACTTC.

The V and J genes are TRBV6-1 and TRBJ2-3; 7 bases align to TRBD2. The length of the CDR3 is 13 residues. The germline V gene has CDR1 MNHNS and CDR2 SASEGT. The junction had 5 bases not matched to a gene; V was cut back by 6 bases and J by 5 bases. The DNA of the CDR3 is TGTGCCAGCAGCCGGACTAGTAGAGATACGCAGTATTTT. Protein product: CASSRTSRDTQYF.

This clone is judged large. The chain links TRBV15 to TRBJ1-5; D ambiguous. The CDR3 is made up of 12 amino acids. The ends were cut back, 0 bases at V and 4 bases at J, with 1 base in the middle. From germline, CDR1 is LNHNV and CDR2 YYDKDF (reference sequence). The CDR3 DNA sequence: TGTGCCACCAGCAGAGAGAATCAGCCCCAGCATTTT. Translating gives CATSRENQPQHF.

The table lists this clone with a count of one. This chain uses TRBV19 with TRBJ2-7, with unresolved D. This CDR3 is built from 12 residues. V shed 7 bases and J shed 5 bases, with 12 bases lying between them. CDR1 is LNHDA and CDR2 is SQIVND in the germline V gene (reference sequence). CDR3 nucleotides: TGTGCCAGTAACACCTACCTCGACGAGCAGTACTTC. Encoded protein: CASNTYLDEQYF.

This clone occurred a few times. The J gene is TRBJ2-3, the V gene TRBV9, with 8 bases that match TRBD2. Per the germline V gene, CDR1 is SGDLS and CDR2 is YYNGEE. The CDR3 sequence is 15 residues long. V lost 3 bases to trimming and J lost 6 bases; unmatched junction nucleotides: 9. In DNA form, the CDR3 reads TGTGCCAGCAGCGCGGGGGGGCTATCATCGGATACGCAGTATTTT. Protein: CASSAGGLSSDTQYF.